This T cell receptor beta chain was sequenced during a study of cytomegalovirus exposure and HLA in healthy donors (dated by TCRdb to the late 2010s). As for the study more broadly: According to a later analysis, the 120 or so validation repertoires were produced on the same platform as the 666 repertoires of the first cohort. The study aimed to test whether cataloging public T cell receptors could reveal signatures of past pathogen exposure. Along with the roughly 710-subject first cohort, a separate validation cohort of roughly 110 different subjects was used. To predict cytomegalovirus infection status, the study combined high-throughput TCR immunosequencing, statistical association of individual TCRs with disease status, and machine learning. General conclusions and limits of the study: In the study, 150 to 200 TCR beta chains were listed as associated with cytomegalovirus. A later analysis lacked HLA typing for the validation cohort, so it scored co-occurrence in that cohort across all 110 or so repertoires. In both the original and validation cohorts, the classifier was reported to diagnose cytomegalovirus status with high specificity and sensitivity. A few of the identified cytomegalovirus-associated TCR beta chains were confirmed in vitro to be specific for cytomegalovirus antigens. It was suggested by the authors that the approach could potentially be generalized to other disease states and immunological phenotypes. In a later analysis, TCRs clustered in the first cohort were found to also tend to co-occur in the 120 or so validation repertoires, with 85% to 95% of cluster scores above 0. While some public TCRs were present in many individuals, most TCR sequences turned up only very rarely across donors.

The CDR3 numbers 19 residues from cysteine through phenylalanine. Only the CDR3 portion is preserved as DNA: 57 bases, with reading frame beginning at the first base. Clipping removes 3 bases from V and 4 bases from J, with 18 as the unmatched junction base count. As encoded in the germline V gene, CDR1 is SQVTM while CDR2 is ANQGSEA. On this clone itself: What antigen it recognizes has not been identified. Base qualities are not at hand, and no much larger clone is one base apart.

The library was generated by the immunoSEQ multiplex PCR assay. As for the original processing: A statistical classification framework was built to diagnose cytomegalovirus status from the catalog of TCR beta chain sequences. TCRdb took over this immuneACCESS table, retaining in-frame rearrangements with V and J assigned. Such tables are incomplete; in checked studies, under half of the missing clones stem from an unresolved V gene, and the remainder is unexplained. V and J calls and clone size are copied from that table; D and trimming were computed from the DNA. The sample data list about 190,000 clones, and approximately 83% of these were observed just once. The ten largest clones represent approximately 2.9% of the sample. Donors formed part of the validation cohort, which comprised 120 subjects and was distinct from the first cohort of 666 subjects.

The receptor's source is a woman aged 18-29 years in good health and CMV-seropositive. The chain links TRBV29-1 with TRBJ2-3, and TRBD2 aligns with 11 junction nucleotides. The sample consisted of PBMCs. The CDR3: CSVDLVSGGALSLPDTQYF. In nucleotides, the sequence is TGCAGCGTTGACTTAGTTAGCGGGGGGGCTTTAAGCTTGCCAGATACGCAGTATTTT.